This TCR beta chain was retrieved from a study of PD-1 blockade in classical Hodgkin lymphoma. Findings and caveats of the study: Causes of the repertoire differences remain undefined, possibly disease activity or prior therapy. Baseline diversity in complete responders resembled that of newly diagnosed patients. A significant rise in TCR diversity by C4D1 was seen for CD4+ but not CD8+ cells. A reduction in baseline TCR diversity was reportedly seen in newly diagnosed patients relative to healthy donors.

Trimming cost V 4 bases and J 3 bases, with 32 bases left between them. Looked up from germline, CDR1 is SGHRS and CDR2 is YFSETQ. CDR3 size: 22 residues. In its sample, this clone was seen once. Antigen specificity is unknown. Measured with immunoSEQ multiplex PCR; TCRdb has only the in-frame clones, and not every one. The repertoire holds 25,000 to 35,000 clones, with 80% to 90% as singletons. Time point described: cycle 4 day 1 (C4D1), after five to seven weeks of nivolumab. Each of the patients experienced relapse following autologous stem cell transplantation, and their brentuximab vedotin exposure differed. Researchers report purifying CD4+ T cells from thawed PBMCs by magnetic negative selection.

This clonotype was sampled from a human donor with classical Hodgkin lymphoma. The chain links TRBV5-1 to TRBJ2-6, with D possibly TRBD2 on 6 matching bases. Sequencing used CD4+ T cells from blood, obtained before the fourth cycle of nivolumab. In DNA, the CDR3 is TGCGCCAGCAGCGTCTACCTAGGGCCACTCCTCGGTGCGGGGCTTGGGGCCAACGTCCTGACTTTC. Translation gives CASSVYLGPLLGAGLGANVLTF.